The 32 T cell receptor beta chains listed next were all sequenced from one sample in a study of blood T cells in healthy people across ages. The use of a sample-barcoded 5' primer and a J-beta primer mix characterized a second PCR of about 7 to 12 cycles. In TCRdb, the 5' RACE reads were re-called with MiXCR into one record per CDR3 protein. The sample has a few hundred thousand distinct CDR3 sequences; 27% are singletons. The sequenced sample was blood. The receptors stem from a woman aged 70-85 years in good health.

This clonotype has more than one count but fewer than ten. The chain is built from TRBV7-2 and TRBJ2-3; D ambiguous. The CDR3 extends over 15 amino acids. The germline V and J ends were trimmed by 2 bases and 2 bases, with 11 bases remaining between them. Germline CDR1 is SGHTA and CDR2 is FQGNSA. This CDR3 is CASSLFKGITDTQYF. In DNA form, the CDR3 reads TGTGCCAGCAGCTTATTTAAGGGAATCACAGATACGCAGTATTTT.

This chain connects TRBV4-3 to TRBJ2-7; D is unresolved. This CDR3 is built from 15 residues. The V end was cut by 1 base, the J end by 3 bases, with 13 bases between. Germline CDR1 reads LGHNA; CDR2 reads YSLEER. The CDR3 loop is CASSQAPAKVYEQYF. CDR3 in DNA: TGCGCCAGCAGCCAAGCACCAGCGAAGGTCTACGAGCAGTACTTC.

This clonotype was seen just once. The genes are TRBV10-3 and TRBJ1-2, with a weak D call TRBD1 (5 bases). The length of the CDR3 is 17 residues. V lost 0 bases, J lost 4 bases, and 18 bases lay in between. CDR1 and CDR2 from the germline V gene are ENHRY and SYGVKD. CDR3 in DNA: TGTGCCATCAGTGAGTCGACTCAAGCAGGGACTGGCTATGGCTACACCTTC. Amino acids: CAISESTQAGTGYGYTF.

This clonotype was counted between two and nine times. This may be a read error: a much more frequent sequence differs by one nucleotide. V and J are TRBV7-6 and TRBJ2-7, with 8 nucleotides matching TRBD2. Per the germline V gene, CDR1 is SGHVS and CDR2 is FNYEAQ. The CDR3 has 13 residues. CDR3 nucleotide sequence: TGTGCCGGCAGCTTAGCGCCGGGAGGGGAGCAGTACTTC. Translating it yields CAGSLAPGGEQYF.

This clonotype showed up just once. This chain joins TRBV6-6 and TRBJ1-1; no clear D. Trimming pared 7 bases from V and 1 base from J, leaving 10 bases between. CDR3 length equals 13 residues. Germline lookup yields CDR1 MNHNY and CDR2 SVGAGI (reference sequence). The CDR3, as DNA: TGTGCCAGCACCGACAACTGGAACACTGAAGCTTTCTTT. Protein product: CASTDNWNTEAFF.

This clonotype was detected ten times or more. V and J are TRBV4-1 and TRBJ2-5; tentatively, D is TRBD2 (5 bases). Looked up from germline, CDR1 is MGHRA and CDR2 is YSYEKL. The CDR3 is 13 amino acids. V lost 3 bases, J lost 3 bases, and 8 bases lay in between. The DNA of the CDR3 is TGCGCCAGCAGCCAGCAACTAGAAGAGACCCAGTACTTC. Protein: CASSQQLEETQYF.

This clonotype was found a few times. At one end the junction does not follow the germline gene, possibly because of a read error. The rearrangement joins TRBV7-8 to TRBJ2-5; D is perhaps TRBD1 (6 bases). The CDR3 has 15 amino acids. Germline V CDR1 and CDR2: SGHVS, FQNEAQ. Here the CDR3 DNA reads TGTGCCAGCAGCTTTTATGGGGGCTATCAAGAGGCCCAGTACTTC. Translation gives CASSFYGGYQEAQYF.

The CDR3 loop reads CASSFGGLRANVLTF. CDR3 coding DNA: TGTGCCAGCAGTTTCGGGGGTCTTCGGGCCAACGTCCTGACTTTC. The chain uses TRBV12-3 or TRBV12-4 and TRBJ2-6; perhaps TRBD2 as D (6 bases). CDR3 length equals 15 residues. Trimming took 3 bases from V and 5 from J, leaving 11 bases between them.

The V gene is TRBV11-2, the J gene TRBJ2-7, with 10 bases that match TRBD2. The CDR3 is 16 residues long. V lost 0 bases and J lost 6; bases outside the gene matches: 8. From germline, CDR1 is SGHAT and CDR2 FQNNGV. CDR3 sequence: CASSLEFASGGGEQYF. CDR3 bases: TGTGCCAGCAGCTTAGAGTTTGCTAGCGGGGGTGGCGAGCAGTACTTC. Using reference TRBV11-2 and TRBJ2-7 for the parts outside the CDR3, the full variable domain is EAGVAQSPRYKIIEKRQSVAFWCNPISGHATLYWYQQILGQGPKLLIQFQNNGVVDDSQLPKDRFSAERLKGVDSTLKIQPAKLEDSAVYLCASSLEFASGGGEQYFGPGTRLTVT.

This chain links TRBV5-1 with TRBJ2-6; 7 bases are a match to TRBD2. The CDR3 consists of 16 residues. Per germline, CDR1 SGHRS and CDR2 YFSETQ. The J segment lost 3 bases and the V segment lost 2 bases, leaving 5 bases of the junction unmatched. The CDR3 region is CASSFGGGSGANVLTF. CDR3 in DNA: TGCGCCAGCAGCTTTGGCGGGGGTAGTGGGGCCAACGTCCTGACTTTC.

This clonotype was picked up many times. CDR3 loop: CASSSTGTSTDTQYF. The DNA of the CDR3 is TGTGCCAGCAGCTCCACCGGGACTAGCACAGATACGCAGTATTTT. The chain joins TRBV11-2 to TRBJ2-3; possibly TRBD2 for D (6 bases). CDR1 and CDR2 (germline): SGHAT, FQNNGV. Trimming cost V 4 bases and J 0 bases, with 11 bases left between them. The CDR3 is made up of 15 amino acids.

In this sample, this clonotype turned up a few times. The gene calls are TRBV4-3 and TRBJ1-5, with TRBD1 matching over 11 bases. The CDR3 spans 16 residues. Germline V gene sequence: CDR1 LGHNA, CDR2 YSLEER. V lost 3 bases to trimming and J lost 1 base; unmatched junction nucleotides: 2. DNA of the CDR3: TGCGCCAGCAGCCATGGGACAGGGGGGAGCAATCAGCCCCAGCATTTT. Its translation is CASSHGTGGSNQPQHF.

This clonotype turned up a few times. CDR3: CASSRQTGGNEKLFF. For the CDR3, the DNA is TGCGCCAGCAGCCGCCAGACAGGGGGGAATGAAAAACTGTTTTTT. The V and J genes are TRBV4-3 and TRBJ1-4; 9 nucleotides agree with TRBD1. The CDR3 extends over 15 amino acids. V lost 4 bases and J lost 5; bases outside the gene matches: 5. In germline, CDR1 is LGHNA, CDR2 YSLEER.

In its sample, this clonotype was seen a few times. The chain has TRBV24-1 and TRBJ2-2; 9 bases fit TRBD2. Germline-derived CDR1 and CDR2 are KGHDR and SFDVKD. This CDR3 region has 16 residues. V was clipped by 1 base and J by 3 bases; unmatched bases: 2. CDR3 sequence reads: CATSDLAGGHTGELFF. The CDR3, as DNA: TGTGCCACCAGTGATTTAGCGGGGGGACACACCGGGGAGCTGTTTTTT.

The chain recombines TRBV20-1 with TRBJ1-1, with D uncertain. Germline CDR1 DFQATT, CDR2 SNEGSKA (reference sequence). This CDR3 is 12 amino acids long. V was trimmed by 3 bases and J by 2 bases, leaving 7 bases between them. CDR3 nucleotides: TGCAGTGCTAGCCCCCATAACACTGAAGCTTTCTTT. Translation gives CSASPHNTEAFF.

This clonotype was recorded a few times. V gene TRBV7-2 combines with J gene TRBJ1-2; D might be TRBD1 (5 bases). V gave up 7 bases and J gave up 8 bases, with 14 bases separating them. CDR3 length: 12 amino acids. In germline, CDR1 is SGHTA, CDR2 FQGNSA. This chain's CDR3 is CASTIGDGGYTF. CDR3 nucleotides: TGTGCCAGCACCATAGGGGACGGCGGCTACACCTTC. The full variable domain, in which reference TRBV7-2 and TRBJ1-2 provide the parts outside the CDR3, is GAGVSQSPSNKVTEKGKDVELRCDPISGHTALYWYRQSLGQGLEFLIYFQGNSAPDKSGLPSDRFSAERTGGSVSTLTIQRTQQEDSAVYLCASTIGDGGYTFGSGTRLTVV.

This clonotype turned up a few times. The chain links TRBV27 to TRBJ1-1; D uncertain. Trimming removed 4 bases at V and 5 bases at J, with 14 bases between. The CDR3 is made up of 14 amino acids. The germline V gene has CDR1 MNHEY and CDR2 SMNVEV (reference sequence). The CDR3 DNA is TGTGCCAGCAGTTACGGACGATTGGGGACTGAAGCTTTCTTT. Translating it yields CASSYGRLGTEAFF.

The chain has TRBV28 and TRBJ2-2; 7 bases map to TRBD2. Germline V lookup: CDR1 MDHEN, CDR2 SYDVKM. The CDR3 is 15 residues long. V shed 4 bases, J shed 7 bases, and the junction held 9 bases outside the gene matches. The CDR3 region is CASSSSGDGGGELFF. The DNA for the CDR3 is TGTGCCAGCAGTTCAAGCGGGGACGGCGGCGGGGAGCTGTTTTTT.

The table lists this clonotype with a few counts. The rearrangement uses TRBV12-3 or TRBV12-4 and TRBJ2-7, with D hard to call. The CDR3 is 15 residues long. The ends were cut back, 3 bases at V and 2 bases at J, with 14 bases in the middle. The chain's CDR3 is CASSFDGPSTYEQYF. Written as DNA, the CDR3 is TGTGCCAGCAGTTTCGACGGCCCGTCCACCTACGAGCAGTACTTC.

A single count supports this clonotype. The chain couples TRBV29-1 to TRBJ2-3; 9 positions match TRBD1. V was clipped by 4 bases and J by 0 bases; unmatched bases: 2. Per the germline V gene, CDR1 is SQVTM and CDR2 is ANQGSEA. The length of the CDR3 is 14 residues. The CDR3 loop reads CSVVGTGSTDTQYF. In DNA form, the CDR3 reads TGCAGCGTTGTCGGGACAGGGAGCACAGATACGCAGTATTTT.

The rearrangement uses TRBV10-3 and TRBJ2-5; 7 bases agree with TRBD1. CDR1 ENHRY and CDR2 SYGVKD come from the germline V gene. The CDR3 is 14 residues long. V shed 6 bases, J shed 0 bases, and the junction held 4 bases outside the gene matches. CDR3 coding DNA: TGTGCCATCAGGAGACAGGGTAACCAAGAGACCCAGTACTTC. Protein product: CAIRRQGNQETQYF.

There are a few counts of this clonotype. V usage is TRBV7-2 and J usage is TRBJ2-2; 9 nucleotides agree with TRBD1. This CDR3 spans 16 amino acids. Losses at the gene ends were 1 base for V and 9 bases for J; bases not matched to a gene: 9. CDR1 and CDR2 (germline): SGHTA, FQGNSA. In nucleotides, the CDR3 is TGTGCCAGCAGCTTAGTTGGGACAGGGTTTGTCAGGGAGCTGTTTTTT. This encodes CASSLVGTGFVRELFF.

The genes are TRBV20-1 and TRBJ2-1; 9 bases match TRBD2. The CDR3 loop spans 15 amino acids. Germline CDR1 and CDR2: DFQATT and SNEGSKA (reference sequence). Trimming cost V 5 bases and J 4 bases; bases outside gene matches: 9. This CDR3 reads CSAPILAGSYNEQFF. In DNA, the CDR3 is TGCAGTGCTCCAATTCTAGCGGGATCATACAATGAGCAGTTCTTC.

This clonotype was found a few times. The CDR3 region is CASSFDTYNEQFF. The DNA of the CDR3 is TGTGCCAGCAGTTTTGACACGTACAATGAGCAGTTCTTC. The chain uses TRBV6-4 and TRBJ2-1; D is unclear. CDR1 MRHNA and CDR2 SNTAGT come from the germline V gene. Trimming took 5 bases from V and 4 from J, leaving 9 bases between them. The CDR3 contains 13 residues.

This clonotype was seen a few times. The J gene is TRBJ1-3, the V gene TRBV20-1, with 8 bases that match TRBD1. The CDR3 runs 16 residues. Germline CDR1 DFQATT, CDR2 SNEGSKA (reference sequence). V shed 0 bases and J 5 bases; nucleotides not matched to a gene: 9. In DNA, the CDR3 is TGCAGTGCTAGAGACGGGGGGCGGGACAGGCGAAACACCATATATTTT. It is translated as CSARDGGRDRRNTIYF.

For this clonotype: A junction boundary mismatches the germline segment, possibly from a read error. This rearrangement joins TRBV5-1 to TRBJ2-6; TRBD1 is a possible D gene (5 bases). The CDR3 extends over 16 amino acids. Germline CDR1 SGHRS, CDR2 YFSETQ. This CDR3 reads CASSLGSGAGANVPTF. CDR3 coding DNA: TGCGCCAGCAGCTTGGGGTCTGGCGCTGGGGCCAACGTCCCGACTTTC.

The genes are TRBV20-1 and TRBJ2-4; tentative D call: TRBD1 (5 bases). The CDR3 extends over 14 amino acids. Trimming shortened V by 3 bases and J by 3 bases, and 12 bases separated the two germline ends. Germline values: CDR1 DFQATT, CDR2 SNEGSKA (reference sequence). CDR3 nucleotide sequence: TGCAGTGCTAGTGACAGTCTGGTCAAAAACATTCAGTACTTC. Protein product: CSASDSLVKNIQYF.

This clonotype was counted once. This chain links TRBV20-1 with TRBJ1-4; D is unresolved. The germline V gene has CDR1 DFQATT and CDR2 SNEGSKA (reference sequence). V shed 3 bases and J shed 5 bases, with 10 bases lying between them. CDR3 length equals 13 residues. DNA for the CDR3: TGCAGTGCTAGGGCACAGTTAAATGAAAAACTGTTTTTT. Protein sequence: CSARAQLNEKLFF.

This clonotype occurred a few times. Here the CDR3 reads CASSQDRGSNQPQHF. Here the CDR3 DNA reads TGTGCCAGCAGTCAAGACAGGGGGAGCAATCAGCCCCAGCATTTT. The chain couples TRBV6-5 to TRBJ1-5; 9 nucleotides match TRBD1. Germline lookup yields CDR1 MNHEY and CDR2 SVGAGI. This CDR3 spans 15 amino acids. V trimming: 5 bases; J trimming: 1 base; junction bases outside the gene matches: 3.

The V gene is TRBV20-1, the J gene TRBJ2-1; 9 bases line up with TRBD2. The CDR3 sequence is 15 residues long. Unmatched junction bases numbered 6, after V lost 0 bases and J lost 6 bases. Looked up from germline, CDR1 is DFQATT and CDR2 is SNEGSKA (reference sequence). For the CDR3, the DNA is TGCAGTGCTAGAGATAAGACTAGCGGTCTCAATGAGCAGTTCTTC. Protein sequence: CSARDKTSGLNEQFF.

The chain couples TRBV20-1 to TRBJ2-4; D is possibly TRBD1 (6 bases). CDR1 DFQATT and CDR2 SNEGSKA come from the germline V gene (reference sequence). The CDR3 is 13 residues long. V lost 5 bases to trimming and J lost 5 bases, with 13 bases between them. The CDR3 here is CSAQPRTENIQYF. The CDR3 DNA is TGCAGTGCTCAACCTCGGACAGAAAACATTCAGTACTTC.

This clonotype was seen only a few times. The rearrangement joins TRBV7-2 to TRBJ1-6; maybe TRBD1 (5 bases). Trimming took 6 bases from V and 5 from J, leaving 11 bases between them. CDR3 length: 14 residues. Germline CDR1 is SGHTA and CDR2 is FQGNSA. CDR3 region: CASRRQPNNSPLHF. For the CDR3, the DNA is TGTGCCAGCAGAAGACAGCCTAATAATTCACCCCTCCACTTT.